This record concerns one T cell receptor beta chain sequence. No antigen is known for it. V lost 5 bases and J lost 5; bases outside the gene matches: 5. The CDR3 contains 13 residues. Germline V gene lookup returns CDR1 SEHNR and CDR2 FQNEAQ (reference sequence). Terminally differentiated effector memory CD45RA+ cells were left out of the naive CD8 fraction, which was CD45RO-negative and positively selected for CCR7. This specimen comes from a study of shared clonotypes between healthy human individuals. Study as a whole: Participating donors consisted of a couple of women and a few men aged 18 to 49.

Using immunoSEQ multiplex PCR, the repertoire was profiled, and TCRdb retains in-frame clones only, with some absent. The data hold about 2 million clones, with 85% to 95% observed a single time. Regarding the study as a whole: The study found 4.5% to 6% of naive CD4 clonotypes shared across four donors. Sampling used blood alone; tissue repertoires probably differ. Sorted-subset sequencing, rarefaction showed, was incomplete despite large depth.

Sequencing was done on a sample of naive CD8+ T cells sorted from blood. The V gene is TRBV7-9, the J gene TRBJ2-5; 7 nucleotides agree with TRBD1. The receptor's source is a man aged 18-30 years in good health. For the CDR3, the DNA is TGTGCCAGCAGCAGGGGACAGAGCGAGACCCAGTACTTC. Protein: CASSRGQSETQYF.